These 29 T cell receptor beta chains originate from one sample sequenced in a study of blood T cell repertoires in COVID-19. Repertoires were generated with immunoSEQ multiplex PCR, while TCRdb's copy carries only in-frame clones and drops some. The sample lists roughly 150,000 clones, about 80% occurring once. The sample consisted of PBMCs or T cells enriched from blood (not recorded which). The source is a woman between 18 and 29 years old who had been exposed to COVID-19.

The chain carries TRBV3-1 (or the pseudogene TRBV3-2) and TRBJ2-3; D may be TRBD2 (6 bases). V lost 0 bases and J lost 2, with 12 bases in between. The CDR3 loop spans 16 amino acids. Germline V gives CDR1 LGHDT, CDR2 YNNKEL (reference sequence). CDR3 nucleotides: TGTGCCAGCAGCCAAGAAGGTGGGAGGTACACAGATACGCAGTATTTT. Its translation: CASSQEGGRYTDTQYF.

V usage is TRBV19 and J usage is TRBJ1-6; D unclear. Trimming removed 10 bases from V and 5 bases from J, with 12 bases in between. Per the germline V gene, CDR1 is LNHDA and CDR2 is SQIVND (reference sequence). The CDR3 extends over 13 amino acids. CDR3 protein: CATSGFHNSPLHF. The CDR3 DNA reads as TGTGCCACTTCGGGATTTCATAATTCACCCCTCCACTTT.

The gene calls are TRBV7-9 and TRBJ2-7; 7 nucleotides agree with TRBD2. Germline values: CDR1 SEHNR, CDR2 FQNEAQ (reference sequence). CDR3 length equals 15 residues. V lost 0 bases to trimming and J lost 3 bases; unmatched junction nucleotides: 5. CDR3 sequence: CASSLAPSGDYEQYF. The DNA for the CDR3 is TGTGCCAGCAGCTTAGCCCCTAGCGGAGACTACGAGCAGTACTTC.

This clone was detected once. The chain is built from TRBV2 and TRBJ2-2; 7 nucleotides agree with TRBD1. The junction had 5 bases not matched to a gene; V was cut back by 0 bases and J by 4 bases. CDR1 SNHLY and CDR2 FYNNEI come from the germline V gene. The CDR3 length is 16 residues. Here the CDR3 DNA reads TGTGCCAGCAGTGAAGCGGGGGCAGGGGGCACCGGGGAGCTGTTTTTT. Amino acid sequence: CASSEAGAGGTGELFF.

The chain combines TRBV5-1 with TRBJ1-1, with D possibly matching TRBD1 (6 bases). This CDR3 contains 13 residues. Per the germline V gene, CDR1 is SGHRS and CDR2 is YFSETQ. The V gene lost 4 bases and the J gene lost 6 bases, with 13 bases spanning the gap. DNA of the CDR3: TGCGCCAGCAGCCAACAGGGTCCCCCTGAAGCTTTCTTT. It translates to CASSQQGPPEAFF.

The chain combines TRBV5-5 with TRBJ2-1; TRBD2 matches at 8 bases. The germline gives CDR1 SGHKS, CDR2 YYEKEE (reference sequence). The CDR3 runs 14 residues. The V gene end was trimmed by 5 bases and the J gene end by 4 bases; junction bases not matched to a gene: 5. For the CDR3, the DNA is TGTGCCAGCAGTACAGCGGGGGTTTACAATGAGCAGTTCTTC. This sequence encodes CASSTAGVYNEQFF.

The sample holds a few counts of this clone. V usage is TRBV18 and J usage is TRBJ1-1; TRBD1 is a possible D gene (5 bases). V was clipped by 1 base and J by 4 bases, with 13 bases between them. The germline gives CDR1 KGHSH, CDR2 LQKENI. The CDR3 has 15 amino acids. The CDR3 here is CASSPQGVEGTEAFF. The CDR3 DNA is TGTGCCAGCTCACCACAAGGGGTGGAAGGCACTGAAGCTTTCTTT.

This rearrangement joins TRBV2 to TRBJ1-2; 7 bases are shared with TRBD1. V trimming: 5 bases; J trimming: 6 bases; junction bases outside the gene matches: 12. Germline V gene sequence: CDR1 SNHLY, CDR2 FYNNEI. This CDR3 comprises 15 residues. The CDR3 loop is CASSLQDRFGDGYTF. DNA of the CDR3: TGTGCCAGCAGTTTACAGGACAGGTTCGGAGATGGCTACACCTTC.

The gene calls are TRBV5-4 and TRBJ2-1; TRBD2 is a possible D gene (5 bases). Germline V gives CDR1 SGHNT, CDR2 YYREEE (reference sequence). This CDR3 is 16 amino acids long. V lost 3 bases and J 5 bases, leaving 18 bases between the germline ends. Written as DNA, the CDR3 is TGTGCCAGCAGCTACGAGGGTCCGTCGAATAACAATGAGCAGTTCTTC. Its protein product is CASSYEGPSNNNEQFF.

The chain uses TRBV6-5 and TRBJ2-6; D is unclear. V lost 0 bases and J 2 bases, leaving 8 bases between the germline ends. The CDR3 loop spans 16 amino acids. Per the germline V gene, CDR1 is MNHEY and CDR2 is SVGAGI. The CDR3 nucleotides read TGTGCCAGCAGTTACTCGTGGCAGACTGGGGCCAACGTCCTGACTTTC. This encodes CASSYSWQTGANVLTF.

The gene calls are TRBV27 and TRBJ2-5, with 7 bases lining up with TRBD1. CDR1 MNHEY and CDR2 SMNVEV come from the germline V gene (reference sequence). CDR3 size: 16 residues. With 3 bases clipped from V and 4 bases from J, the junction kept 11 bases outside the gene matches. The CDR3 loop reads CASSLQTGKSGETQYF. The CDR3 DNA is TGTGCCAGCAGTTTGCAGACAGGGAAATCAGGAGAGACCCAGTACTTC.

The chain uses TRBV7-9 and TRBJ2-1, with 13 bases identical to TRBD2. This CDR3 is built from 15 residues. V trimming: 2 bases; J trimming: 12 bases; junction bases outside the gene matches: 7. The germline gives CDR1 SEHNR, CDR2 FQNEAQ (reference sequence). CDR3 nucleotides: TGTGCCAGCAGCTTAACTAGCGGGAGGGCCTCGAGGCAGTTCTTC. This gives the protein CASSLTSGRASRQFF.

V and J are TRBV10-3 and TRBJ1-1; 10 bases map to TRBD1. CDR1 and CDR2 (germline): ENHRY, SYGVKD. The CDR3 loop spans 15 amino acids. Trimming took 5 bases from V and 6 from J; bases not matched to a gene: 9. Written as DNA, the CDR3 is TGTGCCATCAGTAAACCGGGACAGGGGATTTCTGAAGCTTTCTTT. Its protein is CAISKPGQGISEAFF.

V and J are TRBV19 and TRBJ2-1, with 13 bases lining up with TRBD2. Germline CDR1 is LNHDA and CDR2 is SQIVND (reference sequence). V lost 4 bases and J lost 5; bases outside the gene matches: 5. This CDR3 region has 16 residues. CDR3 sequence (DNA): TGTGCCAGTAGTACCCGGACTAGCGGGAGTCACAATGAGCAGTTCTTC. This gives the protein CASSTRTSGSHNEQFF. Based on the CDR3 plus reference TRBV19 and TRBJ2-1, the full variable domain is DGGITQSPKYLFRKEGQNVTLSCEQNLNHDAMYWYRQDPGQGLRLIYYSQIVNDFQKGDIAEGYSVSREKKESFPLTVTSAQKNPTAFYLCASSTRTSGSHNEQFFGPGTRLTVL.

This clone came up once. The same CDR3 can be traced to other DNA sequences in this sample. The chain employs TRBV6-5 and TRBJ1-1; D remains ambiguous. Trimming pared 0 bases from V and 0 bases from J, leaving 8 bases between. Germline V lookup: CDR1 MNHEY, CDR2 SVGAGI. This CDR3 is built from 15 residues. This CDR3 is CASSYSAVMNTEAFF. The CDR3 DNA sequence: TGTGCCAGCAGTTACTCTGCAGTGATGAACACTGAAGCTTTCTTT.

V usage is TRBV6-5 and J usage is TRBJ1-2; D is unresolved. Trimming shortened V by 6 bases and J by 4 bases, and 9 bases separated the two germline ends. The length of the CDR3 is 12 residues. Germline V CDR1 and CDR2: MNHEY, SVGAGI. The CDR3 nucleotides are TGTGCCAGCAGGGCACAACGCTATGGCTACACCTTC. This gives the protein CASRAQRYGYTF.

The gene calls are TRBV24-1 and TRBJ2-3, with D possibly being TRBD2 (5 bases). V was pared by 2 bases and J by 4 bases, with 18 bases between. The CDR3 sequence is 17 residues long. Germline assignment: CDR1 KGHDR and CDR2 SFDVKD. Written as DNA, the CDR3 is TGTGCCACCAGTGATTGGGTGAAGGGCGCGGAGGCAGATACGCAGTATTTT. This gives the protein CATSDWVKGAEADTQYF.

A few counts support this clone. The CDR3 spells CASSSRQEIVQYF. CDR3 nucleotide sequence: TGTGCCAGCAGTTCTCGACAGGAAATTGTCCAGTACTTC. V usage is TRBV6-5 and J usage is TRBJ2-5, with D possibly matching TRBD1 (6 bases). CDR3 length: 13 amino acids. Germline V CDR1 and CDR2: MNHEY, SVGAGI. Trimming removed 4 bases from V and 10 bases from J, with 16 bases in between.

CDR3 loop: CASSLGVHSQETQYF. DNA of the CDR3: TGCGCCAGCAGCTTGGGTGTTCATTCCCAAGAGACCCAGTACTTC. This chain joins TRBV5-1 and TRBJ2-5; D gene unclear. The CDR3 is 15 amino acids. V lost 0 bases, J lost 1 base, and 10 bases lay in between. CDR1 SGHRS and CDR2 YFSETQ come from the germline V gene.

The chain has TRBV20-1 and TRBJ1-1; D is uncertain. The CDR3 contains 15 residues. V was trimmed by 3 bases and J by 5 bases, leaving 19 bases between them. Germline CDR1 is DFQATT and CDR2 is SNEGSKA (reference sequence). In DNA, the CDR3 is TGCAGTGCTAGTCTCGAGGGCCTCTCGGTGACTGAAGCTTTCTTT. Amino acid sequence: CSASLEGLSVTEAFF.

The chain is built from TRBV5-1 and TRBJ2-7, with TRBD1 matching 9 bases. Germline assignment: CDR1 SGHRS and CDR2 YFSETQ. Trimming removed 0 bases from V and 0 bases from J; junction bases left unmatched: 1. The CDR3 is made up of 15 amino acids. CDR3 nucleotides: TGCGCCAGCAGCTTGGTGGGACAGGGCTCCTACGAGCAGTACTTC. Its protein product is CASSLVGQGSYEQYF. Full variable domain (rest looked up from reference TRBV5-1 and TRBJ2-7): KAGVTQTPRYLIKTRGQQVTLSCSPISGHRSVSWYQQTPGQGLQFLFEYFSETQRNKGNFPGRFSGRQFSNSRSEMNVSTLELGDSALYLCASSLVGQGSYEQYFGPGTRLTVT.

The rearrangement uses TRBV15 and TRBJ2-5; 9 positions agree with TRBD2. Germline V gene data show CDR1 as LNHNV and CDR2 as YYDKDF (reference sequence). The CDR3 length is 16 residues. V lost 5 bases and J lost 5; bases outside the gene matches: 12. The CDR3 loop is CATSRGRGRAGETQYF. The CDR3 DNA follows: TGTGCCACCAGCCGCGGGAGGGGCAGGGCGGGGGAGACCCAGTACTTC.

This chain joins TRBV6-2 or TRBV6-3 and TRBJ2-1; 7 bases are shared with TRBD2. Germline lookup yields CDR1 MNHEY and CDR2 SVGEGT. The V gene end was trimmed by 5 bases and the J gene end by 0 bases; junction bases not matched to a gene: 16. CDR3 length equals 19 residues. In DNA, the CDR3 is TGTGCCAGCAGTACCTCTGGTAGCGGGCGGATGAGCTCCTACAATGAGCAGTTCTTC. Translated: CASSTSGSGRMSSYNEQFF.

A few counts support this clone. This sequence joins TRBV19 and TRBJ1-6, with 10 bases lining up with TRBD1. V lost 9 bases and J lost 11; bases outside the gene matches: 4. This CDR3 comprises 12 residues. Germline CDR1 reads LNHDA; CDR2 reads SQIVND (reference sequence). In nucleotides, the CDR3 is TGTGCCAGCGGACAGGGGGTTGCACCCCTCCACTTT. Encoded protein: CASGQGVAPLHF.

The sample holds one count of this clone. V and J are TRBV7-3 and TRBJ2-5; TRBD2 matches at 7 bases. This CDR3 contains 15 residues. V was clipped by 2 bases and J by 1 base; unmatched bases: 4. Per the germline V gene, CDR1 is SGHTA and CDR2 is FQGTGA. The CDR3 nucleotides are TGTGCCAGCAGCTTAGTAGCGGGTCGCCAAGAGACCCAGTACTTC. The encoded protein is CASSLVAGRQETQYF. Filled out from reference TRBV7-3 and TRBJ2-5, the complete variable domain reads GAGVSQTPSNKVTEKGKYVELRCDPISGHTALYWYRQSLGQGPEFLIYFQGTGAADDSGLPNDRFFAVRPEGSVSTLKIQRTERGDSAVYLCASSLVAGRQETQYFGPGTRLLVL.

The chain combines TRBV5-1 with TRBJ1-1; 7 bases line up with TRBD1. The V and J ends lost 0 bases and 11 bases, in that order; junction bases with no gene match: 4. Germline CDR1 and CDR2: SGHRS and YFSETQ. This CDR3 region has 12 residues. CDR3 sequence: CASSLGQGGAFF. CDR3 nucleotide sequence: TGCGCCAGCAGCTTGGGACAGGGTGGGGCTTTCTTT.

The rearrangement links TRBV11-2 to TRBJ2-7, with 7 bases aligning to TRBD2. The J segment lost 2 bases and the V segment lost 2 bases, leaving 15 bases of the junction unmatched. The CDR3 is 18 amino acids. CDR1 is SGHAT, CDR2 FQNNGV, per germline. CDR3 in amino acids: CASSLLLRGGRRTYEQYF. The DNA of the CDR3 is TGTGCCAGCAGCTTACTCCTTAGGGGCGGGAGACGAACCTACGAGCAGTACTTC.

The chain combines TRBV7-3 with TRBJ2-5, with 11 positions matching TRBD2. CDR1 SGHTA and CDR2 FQGTGA come from the germline V gene. The J segment lost 1 base and the V segment lost 4 bases, leaving 11 bases of the junction unmatched. The CDR3 covers 18 residues. The CDR3 DNA follows: TGTGCCAGCAGCTCCCAAAGGGTTAGCGGGAGGGCCCAAGAGACCCAGTACTTC. Translating gives CASSSQRVSGRAQETQYF.

The V gene is TRBV5-1, the J gene TRBJ2-5; D is uncertain. Germline V gene data show CDR1 as SGHRS and CDR2 as YFSETQ. The V gene lost 0 bases and the J gene lost 1 base, with 7 bases spanning the gap. The CDR3 is 14 amino acids. The CDR3 here is CASSLDLSQETQYF. CDR3 nucleotide sequence: TGCGCCAGCAGCTTGGACTTGTCCCAAGAGACCCAGTACTTC.